This record concerns one TCR beta chain sequence. Antigen: not known. This sample was taken from a study of cytomegalovirus exposure and HLA in healthy donors. Study-level points and caveats: Later analysis identified a missense DCLRE1C variant that was linked to TCR beta V- and J-gene trimming. CMV serostatus was the only immune exposure information that was available.

The CDR3 runs 15 residues. V gave up 2 bases and J gave up 4 bases; unmatched junction bases: 1. CDR1 and CDR2 (germline): MNHEY, SMNVEV (reference sequence). The study ran its PCR with 60 Vbeta and 13 Jbeta primers. The repertoire was sequenced with immunoSEQ multiplex PCR; TCRdb's copy has only in-frame clones and lacks some. The table records just over 200,000 clones, 70% of them present only once. The origin of this receptor is a man between 35 and 55 years old in good health and CMV-seropositive. This chain joins TRBV27 and TRBJ2-3, with 12 bases matching TRBD2. The sample consisted of PBMCs. The CDR3 sequence is CASSLRTSGADTQYF. The CDR3 bases are TGTGCCAGCAGTTTAAGGACTAGCGGGGCAGATACGCAGTATTTT.